What follows describes a single T cell receptor beta chain. This entry belongs to a study of control samples from healthy donors and cancer patients. TCRdb's copy holds only in-frame clones and misses some; the assay was immunoSEQ multiplex PCR. There are around 120,000 clones in the sample; about 93% occur only once, and roughly 2.5% lies in the top ten. Specimen: blood. The receptor comes from a man between 25 and 39 years old in good health.

This CDR3 reads CASSKTGNYGYTF. CDR3 sequence (DNA): TGTGCCAGCAGCAAGACAGGGAACTATGGCTACACCTTC. The rearrangement links TRBV6-5 to TRBJ1-2, with 7 bases lining up with TRBD1. In germline, CDR1 is MNHEY, CDR2 SVGAGI. The CDR3 extends over 13 amino acids. The ends lost 6 bases at V and 2 bases at J; junction bases unmatched: 3.